Sequencing of this TCR beta chain was carried out in a study of Ad26.COV2.S vaccination and SARS-CoV-2 variants. Data came from immunoSEQ multiplex PCR; TCRdb stores just in-frame clones and leaves some out. The sample yields approximately 150,000 clones, 86% seen once. Overall study results and limits: Spike-specific TCR breadth ran higher among vaccine recipients than placebo recipients. Vaccine and placebo recipients had comparable breadth of non-spike TCRs. Reported post-vaccination CD8+ and CD4+ T cell responses to spike showed substantial breadth.

V trimming: 4 bases; J trimming: 11 bases; junction bases outside the gene matches: 16. CDR3 length: 16 residues. The germline gives CDR1 MGHRA, CDR2 YSYEKL. This clone was recorded only once. Its cognate antigen is unknown. The sequencing here drew on peripheral blood, taken after recovery from COVID-19. This receptor was taken from a human donor who had recovered from COVID-19. The chain combines TRBV4-1 with TRBJ1-1; 10 nucleotides match TRBD1. CDR3 coding DNA: TGCGCCAGCAGCCTTTTCCTCGGGACAGGGGAGACAAGTGCTTTCTTT. Protein: CASSLFLGTGETSAFF.